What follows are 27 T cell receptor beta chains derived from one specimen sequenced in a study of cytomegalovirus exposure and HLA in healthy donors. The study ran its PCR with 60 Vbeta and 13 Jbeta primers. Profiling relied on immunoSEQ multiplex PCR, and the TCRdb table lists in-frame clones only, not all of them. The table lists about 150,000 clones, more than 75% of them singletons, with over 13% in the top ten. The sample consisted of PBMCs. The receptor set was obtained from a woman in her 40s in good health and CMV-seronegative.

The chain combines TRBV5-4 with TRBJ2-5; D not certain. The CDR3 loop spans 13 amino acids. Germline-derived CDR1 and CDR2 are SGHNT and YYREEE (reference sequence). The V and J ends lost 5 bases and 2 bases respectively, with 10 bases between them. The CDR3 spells CASSPQSQETQYF. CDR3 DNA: TGTGCCAGCAGTCCACAGAGTCAAGAGACCCAGTACTTC.

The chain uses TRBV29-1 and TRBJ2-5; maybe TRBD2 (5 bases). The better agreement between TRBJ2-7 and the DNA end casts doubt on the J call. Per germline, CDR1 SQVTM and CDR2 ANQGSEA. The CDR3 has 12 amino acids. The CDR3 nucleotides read TGCAGCGTTGCCCGGGGTATCTACGAGCAGTACTTC. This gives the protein CSVARGIYEQYF.

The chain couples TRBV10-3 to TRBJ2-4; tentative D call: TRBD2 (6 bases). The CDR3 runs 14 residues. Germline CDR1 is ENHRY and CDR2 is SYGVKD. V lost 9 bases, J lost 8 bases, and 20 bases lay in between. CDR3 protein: CAIGTGLFLDIQYF. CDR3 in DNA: TGTGCCATAGGTACCGGACTATTCCTGGACATTCAGTACTTC.

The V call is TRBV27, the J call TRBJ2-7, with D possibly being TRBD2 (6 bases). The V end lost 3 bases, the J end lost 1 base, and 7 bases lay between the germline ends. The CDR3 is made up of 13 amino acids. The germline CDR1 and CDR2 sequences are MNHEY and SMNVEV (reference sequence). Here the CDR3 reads CASSFGGSYEQYF. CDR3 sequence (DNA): TGTGCCAGCAGTTTCGGGGGATCCTACGAGCAGTACTTC.

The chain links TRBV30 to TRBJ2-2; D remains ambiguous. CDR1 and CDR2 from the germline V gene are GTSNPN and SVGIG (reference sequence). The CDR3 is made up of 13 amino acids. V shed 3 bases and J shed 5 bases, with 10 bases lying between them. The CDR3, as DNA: TGTGCCTGGAGCGGGTCCCGTACCGGGGAGCTGTTTTTT. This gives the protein CAWSGSRTGELFF.

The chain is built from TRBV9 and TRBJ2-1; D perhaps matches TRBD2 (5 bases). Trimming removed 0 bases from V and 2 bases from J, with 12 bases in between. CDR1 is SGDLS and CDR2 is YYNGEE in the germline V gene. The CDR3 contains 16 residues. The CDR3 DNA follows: TGTGCCAGCAGCGTAGGCGGTAGCGCGACCTACAATGAGCAGTTCTTC. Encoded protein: CASSVGGSATYNEQFF.

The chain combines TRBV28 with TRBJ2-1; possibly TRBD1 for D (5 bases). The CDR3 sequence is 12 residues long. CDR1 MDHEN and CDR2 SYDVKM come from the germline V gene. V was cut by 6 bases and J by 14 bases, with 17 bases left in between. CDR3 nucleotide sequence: TGTGCCAGCAGCTACGGACAAGATTCTAAGTTCTTC. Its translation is CASSYGQDSKFF.

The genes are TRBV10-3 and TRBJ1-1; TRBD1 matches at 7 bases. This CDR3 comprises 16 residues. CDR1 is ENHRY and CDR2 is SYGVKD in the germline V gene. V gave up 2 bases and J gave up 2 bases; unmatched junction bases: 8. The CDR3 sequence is CAISETGTVTNTEAFF. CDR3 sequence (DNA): TGTGCCATCAGTGAGACCGGGACAGTCACCAACACTGAAGCTTTCTTT.

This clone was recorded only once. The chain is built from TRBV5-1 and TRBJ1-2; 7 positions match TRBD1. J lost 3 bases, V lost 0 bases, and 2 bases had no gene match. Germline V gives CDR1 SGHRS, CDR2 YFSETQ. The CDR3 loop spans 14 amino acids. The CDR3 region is CASSLGDRDYGYTF. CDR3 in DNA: TGCGCCAGCAGCTTGGGGGACAGAGACTATGGCTACACCTTC.

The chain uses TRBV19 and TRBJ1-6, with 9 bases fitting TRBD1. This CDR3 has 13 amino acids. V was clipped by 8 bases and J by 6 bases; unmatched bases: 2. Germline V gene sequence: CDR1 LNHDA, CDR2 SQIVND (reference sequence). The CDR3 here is CASGTGTNSPLHF. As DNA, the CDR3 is TGTGCCAGTGGGACAGGGACTAATTCACCCCTCCACTTT.

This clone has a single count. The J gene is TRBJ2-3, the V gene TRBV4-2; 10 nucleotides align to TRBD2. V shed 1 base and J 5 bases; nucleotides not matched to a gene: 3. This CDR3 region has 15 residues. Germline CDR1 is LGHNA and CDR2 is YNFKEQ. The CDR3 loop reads CASSQVTSGEDTQYF. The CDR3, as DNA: TGTGCCAGCAGCCAAGTAACTAGCGGGGAAGATACGCAGTATTTT.

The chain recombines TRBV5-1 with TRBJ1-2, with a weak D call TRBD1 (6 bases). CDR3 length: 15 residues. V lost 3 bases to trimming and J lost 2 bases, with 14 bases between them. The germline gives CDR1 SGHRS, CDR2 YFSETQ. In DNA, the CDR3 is TGCGCCAGCAGCTCAACAGGGAACGAAAACTATGGCTACACCTTC. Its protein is CASSSTGNENYGYTF.

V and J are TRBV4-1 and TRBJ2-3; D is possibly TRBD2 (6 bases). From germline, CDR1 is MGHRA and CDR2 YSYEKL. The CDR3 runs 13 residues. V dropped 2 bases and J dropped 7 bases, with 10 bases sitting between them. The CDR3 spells CASSQRGGNTQYF. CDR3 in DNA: TGCGCCAGCAGCCAAAGGGGCGGGAATACGCAGTATTTT.

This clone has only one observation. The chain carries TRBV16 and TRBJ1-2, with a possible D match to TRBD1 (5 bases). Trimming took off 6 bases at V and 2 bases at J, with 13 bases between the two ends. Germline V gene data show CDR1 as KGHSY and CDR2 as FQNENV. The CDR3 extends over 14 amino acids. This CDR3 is CASSIGAVNYGYTF. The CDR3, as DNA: TGTGCCAGCAGTATAGGGGCAGTGAACTATGGCTACACCTTC.

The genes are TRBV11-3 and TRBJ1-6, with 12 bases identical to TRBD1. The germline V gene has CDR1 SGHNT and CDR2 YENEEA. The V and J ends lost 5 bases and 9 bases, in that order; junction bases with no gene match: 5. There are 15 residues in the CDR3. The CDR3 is CASSPGDRGLSPLHF. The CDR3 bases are TGTGCCAGCAGCCCGGGGGACAGGGGGCTTTCACCCCTCCACTTT. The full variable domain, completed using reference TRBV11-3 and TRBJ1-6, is EAGVVQSPRYKIIEKKQPVAFWCNPISGHNTLYWYLQNLGQGPELLIRYENEEAVDDSQLPKDRFSAERLKGVDSTLKIQPAELGDSAVYLCASSPGDRGLSPLHFGNGTRLTVT.

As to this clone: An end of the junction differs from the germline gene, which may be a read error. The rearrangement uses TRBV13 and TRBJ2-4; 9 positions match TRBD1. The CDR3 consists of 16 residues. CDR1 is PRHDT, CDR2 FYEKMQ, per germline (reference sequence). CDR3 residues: CASSLRTGEAKNSQYF. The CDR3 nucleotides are TGTGCCAGCAGCTTAAGGACAGGGGAGGCCAAAAACAGTCAGTACTTC.

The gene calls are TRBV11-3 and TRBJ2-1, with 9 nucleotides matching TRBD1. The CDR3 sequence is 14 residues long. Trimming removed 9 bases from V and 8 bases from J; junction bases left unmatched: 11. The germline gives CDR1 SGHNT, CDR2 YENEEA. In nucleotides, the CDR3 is TGTGCCAGGCCCCACAGGCGGGACAGGGATGAGCAGTTCTTC. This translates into CARPHRRDRDEQFF.

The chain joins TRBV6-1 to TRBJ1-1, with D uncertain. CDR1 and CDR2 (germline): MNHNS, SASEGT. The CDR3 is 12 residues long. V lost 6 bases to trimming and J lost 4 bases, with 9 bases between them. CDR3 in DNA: TGTGCCAGCAGGGAGGTAGGCACTGAAGCTTTCTTT. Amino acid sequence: CASREVGTEAFF.

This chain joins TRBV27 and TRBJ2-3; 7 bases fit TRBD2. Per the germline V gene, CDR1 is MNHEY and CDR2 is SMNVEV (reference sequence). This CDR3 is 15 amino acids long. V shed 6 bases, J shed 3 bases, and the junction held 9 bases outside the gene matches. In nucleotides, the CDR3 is TGTGCCAGCAGGCCTCCGGGAGCGGGAACAGATACGCAGTATTTT. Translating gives CASRPPGAGTDTQYF.

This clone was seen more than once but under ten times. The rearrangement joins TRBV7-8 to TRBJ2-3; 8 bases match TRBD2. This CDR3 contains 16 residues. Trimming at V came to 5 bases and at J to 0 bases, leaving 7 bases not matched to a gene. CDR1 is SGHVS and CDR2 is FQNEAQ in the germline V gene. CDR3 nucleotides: TGTGCCAGCAGCCTAGGACTAGCAGGAAGCACAGATACGCAGTATTTT. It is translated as CASSLGLAGSTDTQYF. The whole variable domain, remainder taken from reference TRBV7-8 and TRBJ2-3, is GAGVSQSPRYKVAKRGQDVALRCDPISGHVSLFWYQQALGQGPEFLTYFQNEAQLDKSGLPSDRFFAERPEGSVSTLKIQRTQQEDSAVYLCASSLGLAGSTDTQYFGPGTRLTVL.

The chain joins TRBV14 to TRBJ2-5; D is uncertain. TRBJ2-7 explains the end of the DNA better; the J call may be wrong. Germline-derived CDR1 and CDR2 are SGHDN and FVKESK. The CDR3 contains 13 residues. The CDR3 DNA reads TGTGCCAGCAGCCAGAGACACACCTACGAGCAGTACTTC. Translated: CASSQRHTYEQYF.

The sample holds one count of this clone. The chain's CDR3 is CAWSRLGQGGSGELFF. The CDR3 DNA reads as TGTGCCTGGAGCCGATTGGGACAGGGGGGTTCCGGGGAGCTGTTTTTT. The chain carries TRBV30 and TRBJ2-2; TRBD1 aligns across 11 bases. CDR3 length equals 16 residues. The germline CDR1 and CDR2 sequences are GTSNPN and SVGIG (reference sequence). V gave up 3 bases and J gave up 6 bases; unmatched junction bases: 9.

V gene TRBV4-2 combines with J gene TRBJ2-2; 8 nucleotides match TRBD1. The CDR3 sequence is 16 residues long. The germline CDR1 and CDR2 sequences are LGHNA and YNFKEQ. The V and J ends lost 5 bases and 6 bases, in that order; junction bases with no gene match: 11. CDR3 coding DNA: TGTGCCAGCAGCTACCAGACAGGGGATTCGTCCGGGGAGCTGTTTTTT. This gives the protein CASSYQTGDSSGELFF.

The CDR3 here is CASSPNRGPGTEAFF. For the CDR3, the DNA is TGTGCCAGCTCACCAAACCGGGGTCCTGGGACTGAAGCTTTCTTT. V and J are TRBV18 and TRBJ1-1; D unclear. Per germline, CDR1 KGHSH and CDR2 LQKENI. This CDR3 spans 15 amino acids. V was shortened by 2 bases and J by 5 bases, with 15 bases between the two germline ends.

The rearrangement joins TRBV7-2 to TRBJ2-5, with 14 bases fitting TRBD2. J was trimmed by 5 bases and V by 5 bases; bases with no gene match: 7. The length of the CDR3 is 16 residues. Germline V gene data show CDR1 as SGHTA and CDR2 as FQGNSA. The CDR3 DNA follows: TGTGCCAGCAGCCAGGGACTAGCGGGAGCTCAGGAGACCCAGTACTTC. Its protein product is CASSQGLAGAQETQYF.

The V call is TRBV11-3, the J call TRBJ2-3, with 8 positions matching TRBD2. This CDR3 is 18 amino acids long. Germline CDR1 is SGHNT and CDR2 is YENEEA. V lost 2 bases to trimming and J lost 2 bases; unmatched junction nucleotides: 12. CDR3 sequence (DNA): TGTGCCAGCAGCTTACTTTTTGGCGGGGGGTTTCTCACAGATACGCAGTATTTT. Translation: CASSLLFGGGFLTDTQYF.

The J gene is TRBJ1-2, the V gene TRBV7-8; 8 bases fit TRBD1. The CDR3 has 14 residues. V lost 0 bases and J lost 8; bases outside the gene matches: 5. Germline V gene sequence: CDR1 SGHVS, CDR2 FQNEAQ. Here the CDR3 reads CASSLAGQGEGYTF. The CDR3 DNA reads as TGTGCCAGCAGCTTAGCTGGACAGGGCGAGGGCTACACCTTC.